What follows is one TCR beta chain and its context. This record belongs to a study of shared T cell receptors in the human thymus. TCRdb's copy holds only in-frame clones and misses some; the assay was immunoSEQ multiplex PCR. This sample has hundreds of thousands of clones, with 78% found just once. Another study also made use of these data, one on human thymus T cells. That work adds: Congenital heart defects were the reason for the corrective surgery that the donors, healthy Finnish infants, were having. Thymus pieces cut out during corrective heart surgery were the tissue that was used. Unrelated individuals had highly overlapping thymic repertoires, as reported in related research.

The sample comprised thymocytes. The receptor comes from a boy less than two years old with a congenital heart defect.

The CDR3 loop is CAISDSGRAAEEQFF. CDR3 nucleotides: TGTGCCATCAGTGACTCCGGGAGGGCCGCGGAAGAGCAGTTCTTC. The chain carries TRBV10-3 and TRBJ2-1; 8 bases agree with TRBD2. V lost 3 bases and J lost 10; bases outside the gene matches: 11. Germline V gene lookup returns CDR1 ENHRY and CDR2 SYGVKD. The CDR3 totals 15 residues.